A selection of T cell receptor beta chains follows, all from one sample in a study of identical twins. MiXCR, run by TCRdb on the 5' RACE reads, gives a single entry per CDR3 protein. This sample has hundreds of thousands of distinct CDR3 sequences; about 14% occur once, and the top ten carry around 8.9%. Sequences were obtained from memory (CD45RO+) T cells sorted from blood. Receptor source: a woman aged 18-29 years in good health. Both conserved end residues are part of each CDR3. A D gene is named only where the DNA matches it firmly. Where a row states a size, it is once, few, many or the class of an expanded clone; other rows omit it.

abundance: NA
d_gene: NA
v_gene: TRBV2
j_gene: TRBJ2-3
CDR3aa: CASRAYGDTQYF
CDR3nt: TGTGCCAGCAGGGCTTATGGGGATACGCAGTATTTT

abundance: NA
d_gene: TRBD1
v_gene: TRBV7-2
j_gene: TRBJ1-5
CDR3aa: CASSLWTGVNQPQHF
CDR3nt: TGTGCCAGCAGCTTATGGACAGGGGTCAATCAGCCCCAGCATTTT

abundance: NA
d_gene: NA
v_gene: TRBV9
j_gene: TRBJ2-5
CDR3aa: CASSASIGTGQETQYF
CDR3nt: TGTGCCAGCAGCGCCTCAATAGGTACAGGCCAAGAGACCCAGTACTTC

abundance: many
d_gene: NA
v_gene: TRBV15
j_gene: TRBJ2-3
CDR3aa: CATSEWRTDTQYF
CDR3nt: TGTGCCACCAGCGAGTGGCGCACAGATACGCAGTATTTT

abundance: many
d_gene: NA
v_gene: TRBV12-3/TRBV12-4
j_gene: TRBJ1-6
CDR3aa: CASRETGKQHNSPLHF
CDR3nt: TGTGCCAGCAGGGAAACAGGGAAACAACATAATTCACCCCTCCACTTT

abundance: few
d_gene: NA
v_gene: TRBV5-6
j_gene: TRBJ2-1
CDR3aa: CASLSSVGPTRDNEQFF
CDR3nt: TGTGCCAGCCTCAGTTCGGTCGGGCCTACCAGAGACAATGAGCAGTTCTTC

abundance: NA
d_gene: NA
v_gene: TRBV7-3
j_gene: TRBJ2-2
CDR3aa: CASSSKSPQGAGELFF
CDR3nt: TGTGCCAGCAGCTCTAAGTCCCCTCAGGGAGCCGGGGAGCTGTTTTTT

abundance: few
d_gene: TRBD1
v_gene: TRBV5-1
j_gene: TRBJ2-3
CDR3aa: CASRPAGTDTDTQYF
CDR3nt: TGCGCCAGCAGACCAGCCGGGACAGACACAGATACGCAGTATTTT

abundance: many
d_gene: TRBD2
v_gene: TRBV5-1
j_gene: TRBJ2-7
CDR3aa: CASAVTSGSYEQYF
CDR3nt: TGCGCCAGCGCGGTCACTAGCGGTTCCTACGAGCAGTACTTC

abundance: NA
d_gene: TRBD1
v_gene: TRBV14
j_gene: TRBJ1-1
CDR3aa: CASRIQGGESEAFF
CDR3nt: TGTGCCAGCAGGATACAGGGGGGCGAGAGTGAAGCTTTCTTT

abundance: NA
d_gene: NA
v_gene: TRBV20-1
j_gene: TRBJ1-5
CDR3aa: CSARGGGYSNQPQHF
CDR3nt: TGCAGTGCTAGAGGGGGGGGATATAGCAATCAGCCCCAGCATTTT

abundance: NA
d_gene: TRBD2
v_gene: TRBV20-1
j_gene: TRBJ2-5
CDR3aa: CSAQLGGRDPETQYF
CDR3nt: TGCAGTGCACAACTTGGGGGGAGGGATCCAGAGACCCAGTACTTC

abundance: many
d_gene: NA
v_gene: TRBV6-5
j_gene: TRBJ1-3
CDR3aa: CASSYRPPPAKNTIYF
CDR3nt: TGTGCCAGCAGTTACCGTCCACCGCCAGCTAAAAACACCATATATTTT

abundance: NA
d_gene: NA
v_gene: TRBV5-1
j_gene: TRBJ1-1
CDR3aa: CASSGTGGSAEAFF
CDR3nt: TGCGCCAGCAGCGGCACCGGGGGGTCAGCTGAAGCTTTCTTT

abundance: NA
d_gene: NA
v_gene: TRBV20-1
j_gene: TRBJ1-2
CDR3aa: CSARDPGGVLAYTF
CDR3nt: TGCAGTGCTAGAGATCCAGGCGGGGTATTGGCCTACACCTTC

abundance: NA
d_gene: TRBD1
v_gene: TRBV29-1
j_gene: TRBJ2-7
CDR3aa: CSGGQGRLGEQYF
CDR3nt: TGCAGCGGCGGACAGGGAAGATTGGGCGAGCAGTACTTC

abundance: few
d_gene: TRBD1
v_gene: TRBV10-3
j_gene: TRBJ2-2
CDR3aa: CATTSGGATGELFF
CDR3nt: TGTGCCACAACCTCAGGGGGTGCTACCGGGGAGCTGTTTTTT

abundance: NA
d_gene: TRBD2
v_gene: TRBV9
j_gene: TRBJ2-2
CDR3aa: CASSVGLGPLAGDGTGELFF
CDR3nt: TGTGCCAGCAGCGTAGGCCTCGGGCCCCTAGCGGGAGATGGTACCGGGGAGCTGTTTTTT

abundance: few
d_gene: NA
v_gene: TRBV6-5
j_gene: TRBJ2-7
CDR3aa: CASSYIGTEPYEQYF
CDR3nt: TGTGCCAGCAGTTATATAGGGACGGAGCCCTACGAGCAGTACTTC

abundance: many
d_gene: TRBD1
v_gene: TRBV20-1
j_gene: TRBJ1-1
CDR3aa: CSAPGDRGLNTEAFF
CDR3nt: TGCAGTGCTCCGGGGGACAGGGGCTTGAACACTGAAGCTTTCTTT

abundance: many
d_gene: NA
v_gene: TRBV10-3
j_gene: TRBJ2-7
CDR3aa: CAITTGLGSYEQYF
CDR3nt: TGTGCCATCACTACGGGACTTGGATCCTACGAGCAGTACTTC

abundance: many
d_gene: TRBD1
v_gene: TRBV12-3/TRBV12-4
j_gene: TRBJ1-5
CDR3aa: CASSVRTGTVKPQHF
CDR3nt: TGTGCCAGCAGTGTCCGGACAGGAACTGTGAAGCCCCAGCATTTT

abundance: NA
d_gene: TRBD2
v_gene: TRBV6-6
j_gene: TRBJ2-1
CDR3aa: CASRAGSANEQFF
CDR3nt: TGTGCCAGCAGAGCGGGATCGGCCAATGAGCAGTTCTTC

abundance: medium-sized
d_gene: NA
v_gene: TRBV6-2/TRBV6-3
j_gene: TRBJ2-2
CDR3aa: CASSIESHTGELFF
CDR3nt: TGTGCCAGCAGCATAGAGTCCCACACCGGGGAGCTGTTTTTT

abundance: few
d_gene: TRBD1
v_gene: TRBV6-1
j_gene: TRBJ1-4
CDR3aa: CASSEGQGAEKLFF
CDR3nt: TGTGCCAGCAGTGAGGGACAGGGGGCTGAAAAACTGTTTTTT

abundance: few
d_gene: NA
v_gene: TRBV4-1
j_gene: TRBJ2-5
CDR3aa: CASSPLLYQETQYF
CDR3nt: TGCGCCAGCAGCCCACTTTTGTACCAAGAGACCCAGTACTTC

abundance: few
d_gene: TRBD2
v_gene: TRBV27
j_gene: TRBJ2-7
CDR3aa: CASSVDNYAAGGSVQYF
CDR3nt: TGTGCCAGCAGTGTAGATAACTATGCGGCGGGAGGGTCCGTGCAGTACTTC

abundance: few
d_gene: TRBD1
v_gene: TRBV6-1
j_gene: TRBJ1-6
CDR3aa: CASRPQGAGSALHF
CDR3nt: TGTGCCAGCAGACCACAGGGGGCGGGGTCCGCCCTCCACTTT

abundance: NA
d_gene: NA
v_gene: TRBV3-1
j_gene: TRBJ1-1
CDR3aa: CASSQGDFTAFF
CDR3nt: TGTGCCAGCAGCCAAGGGGACTTCACAGCTTTCTTT

abundance: NA
d_gene: NA
v_gene: TRBV6-1
j_gene: TRBJ1-5
CDR3aa: CASSVQIGDQPQHF
CDR3nt: TGTGCCAGCAGTGTCCAGATAGGAGATCAGCCCCAGCATTTT

abundance: NA
d_gene: NA
v_gene: TRBV6-1
j_gene: TRBJ2-7
CDR3aa: CASRDRRFSYEQYF
CDR3nt: TGTGCCAGCAGGGACCGCAGATTCTCCTACGAGCAGTACTTC